This T cell receptor beta chain was recovered during a study of blood T cell repertoires in COVID-19. Turning to the study itself: Both acute and convalescent COVID-19 samples were obtained from the United States, Italy and Spain.

The CDR3 has 13 amino acids. CDR1 is MNHEY and CDR2 is SVGEGT in the germline V gene. The V gene end was trimmed by 5 bases and the J gene end by 4 bases; junction bases not matched to a gene: 4. The protocol was immunoSEQ multiplex PCR, while the TCRdb copy is restricted to in-frame clones and leaves out a portion. The profile covers about 320,000 clones, with roughly 89% appearing a single time and roughly 10% taken by the ten largest. J is TRBJ1-2 and V is TRBV6-2 or TRBV6-3; 7 positions match TRBD1. Sequenced: peripheral blood. The sequence came from a woman aged 25 to 39 with COVID-19, enrolled during active disease. The CDR3 sequence is CASSLQGSYGYTF. As DNA, the CDR3 is TGTGCCAGCAGTCTACAGGGGTCCTATGGCTACACCTTC.